Below are 18 T cell receptor beta chains sequenced from a single sample in a study of blood T cell repertoires in COVID-19 (dated by TCRdb to 2018 to 2020). The library was produced with the immunoSEQ multiplex PCR assay. Not all clones reach the TCRdb copy of this immuneACCESS table, which keeps in-frame sequences only. Checked studies attribute under half of the gap to unresolved V genes and leave the rest unexplained. This sample gives about 270,000 clones in total; 88% of them show up just once. Less than 3% of the sample rests with the top ten. The sequencing input was PBMCs or T cells enriched from blood (not recorded which). Receptors were obtained from a woman in her forties or fifties who had recovered from COVID-19.

V usage is TRBV6-1 and J usage is TRBJ2-5; 13 bases align to TRBD2. With 2 bases clipped from V and 5 bases from J, the junction kept 8 bases outside the gene matches. Germline V gene lookup returns CDR1 MNHNS and CDR2 SASEGT. The CDR3 extends over 17 amino acids. Here the CDR3 DNA reads TGTGCCAGCAGTGAAACTAGCGGGAGGGGACCACGGGAGACCCAGTACTTC. Translated, it gives CASSETSGRGPRETQYF.

The V and J genes are TRBV3-1 (or the pseudogene TRBV3-2) and TRBJ2-2; 8 positions match TRBD1. The length of the CDR3 is 15 residues. Trimming took 3 bases from V and 5 from J; bases not matched to a gene: 5. Germline loops: CDR1 LGHDT, CDR2 YNNKEL (reference sequence). The CDR3 is CASSQSDRGTGELFF. For the CDR3, the DNA is TGTGCCAGCAGCCAGTCAGACAGGGGAACCGGGGAGCTGTTTTTT.

V gene TRBV21-1 combines with J gene TRBJ1-6. TRBV21-1 is described as a pseudogene. This CDR3 has 16 amino acids. The DNA of the CDR3 is TGTGCCAGCAGCAAAGGGGGGGGGTTGGATCCTTCACCCCTCCACTTT. It codes for CASSKGGGLDPSPLHF.

The sample holds a few counts of this clone. The gene calls are TRBV28 and TRBJ1-2; TRBD1 agrees at 7 bases. Germline CDR1 MDHEN, CDR2 SYDVKM. Trimming took 6 bases from V and 7 from J; bases not matched to a gene: 8. The CDR3 covers 13 residues. CDR3 DNA: TGTGCCAGCAGGGTAACAGGGGATCGTGGCTACACCTTC. Its translation: CASRVTGDRGYTF.

The chain recombines TRBV27 with TRBJ2-7; D is possibly TRBD1 (6 bases). CDR1 and CDR2 from the germline V gene are MNHEY and SMNVEV (reference sequence). This CDR3 has 17 amino acids. V was shortened by 6 bases and J by 3 bases, with 24 bases between the two germline ends. The CDR3 sequence: CASRNYGPQGADYEQYF. The CDR3 DNA follows: TGTGCCAGCAGGAATTATGGACCACAGGGAGCCGACTACGAGCAGTACTTC.

In its sample, this clone was seen a few times. The chain is built from TRBV7-9 and TRBJ2-1; 10 bases are a match to TRBD2. CDR3 size: 18 residues. V was pared by 1 base and J by 5 bases, with 11 bases of the junction left unmatched. Germline V gene sequence: CDR1 SEHNR, CDR2 FQNEAQ (reference sequence). The CDR3 coding sequence is TGTGCCAGCAGCTTAGTGGGGGTAAGCGGGAGGGCCCACAATGAGCAGTTCTTC. Amino acids: CASSLVGVSGRAHNEQFF.

The CDR3, as DNA: TGTGCCAGTAGCGGACAGGGGGCGGTTGGCTACACCTTC. As protein: CASSGQGAVGYTF. The chain employs TRBV19 and TRBJ1-2; 11 bases match TRBD1. The junction had 4 bases not matched to a gene; V was cut back by 6 bases and J by 7 bases. The CDR3 sequence is 13 residues long. The germline gives CDR1 LNHDA, CDR2 SQIVND (reference sequence).

The chain carries TRBV18 and TRBJ2-7; D is ambiguous. The CDR3 spans 13 residues. V shed 0 bases and J shed 2 bases, with 5 bases lying between them. Germline CDR1 is KGHSH and CDR2 is LQKENI. The CDR3 nucleotides read TGTGCCAGCTCACCACCCACAACCTACGAGCAGTACTTC. Translation gives CASSPPTTYEQYF.

This rearrangement joins TRBV28 to TRBJ2-7; 7 nucleotides agree with TRBD2. V shed 2 bases, J shed 0 bases, and the junction held 13 bases outside the gene matches. This CDR3 spans 18 amino acids. Per the germline V gene, CDR1 is MDHEN and CDR2 is SYDVKM. In DNA, the CDR3 is TGTGCCAGCAGTTTAGGCCCCCTCGGGCGGGAGTTCTCCTACGAGCAGTACTTC. Amino acid sequence: CASSLGPLGREFSYEQYF.

This rearrangement joins TRBV5-5 to TRBJ1-4, with a tentative D call TRBD1 (5 bases). The V end was cut by 0 bases, the J end by 8 bases, with 14 bases between. The CDR3 spans 15 residues. Looked up from germline, CDR1 is SGHKS and CDR2 is YYEKEE (reference sequence). CDR3 region: CASSLVRGSQEKLFF. In nucleotides, the CDR3 is TGTGCCAGCAGCTTGGTCCGGGGGTCGCAGGAAAAACTGTTTTTT.

The count of this clone is one. The gene calls are TRBV4-1 and TRBJ2-1; tentatively, D is TRBD2 (5 bases). This CDR3 has 18 amino acids. The V and J ends lost 1 base and 0 bases respectively, with 16 bases between them. Germline V gene data show CDR1 as MGHRA and CDR2 as YSYEKL. In DNA, the CDR3 is TGCGCCAGCAGCCAAGCTAGTATGCCGGGGAGCTCCTACAATGAGCAGTTCTTC. It yields the protein CASSQASMPGSSYNEQFF.

V and J are TRBV9 and TRBJ2-2; 12 bases agree with TRBD2. The CDR3 is 16 amino acids. Germline values: CDR1 SGDLS, CDR2 YYNGEE. Unmatched junction bases numbered 7, after V lost 4 bases and J lost 6 bases. DNA of the CDR3: TGTGCCAGCAGCACCAGGACTAGCGGGAATCCCGGGGAGCTGTTTTTT. The encoded protein is CASSTRTSGNPGELFF.

This clone was seen a single time. The chain combines TRBV25-1 with TRBJ2-5, with unresolved D. This CDR3 has 15 amino acids. Trimming took 1 base from V and 4 from J, leaving 13 bases between them. CDR1 and CDR2 from the germline V gene are MGHDK and SYGVNS. CDR3 coding DNA: TGTGCCAGCAGTGAATTTAGTCAGGTGGGAGAGACCCAGTACTTC. It codes for CASSEFSQVGETQYF.

The chain is built from TRBV4-1 and TRBJ1-5; no definite D call. The V end was cut by 1 base, the J end by 0 bases, with 13 bases between. The length of the CDR3 is 17 residues. The germline V gene has CDR1 MGHRA and CDR2 YSYEKL. CDR3 region: CASSQGPRWASNQPQHF. The DNA of the CDR3 is TGCGCCAGCAGCCAAGGACCTCGATGGGCTAGCAATCAGCCCCAGCATTTT.

This clone was detected only once. This chain uses TRBV28 with TRBJ1-2; D possibly corresponds to TRBD1 (6 bases). The CDR3 spans 12 residues. CDR1 is MDHEN and CDR2 is SYDVKM in the germline V gene. The ends were cut back, 4 bases at V and 8 bases at J, with 11 bases in the middle. CDR3 loop: CASSSGTNGYTF. The DNA of the CDR3 is TGTGCCAGCAGTTCCGGGACAAACGGCTACACCTTC.

This chain joins TRBV11-2 and TRBJ2-3; no clear D. V lost 1 base to trimming and J lost 0 bases, with 11 bases between them. The CDR3 runs to 16 residues. Germline V gene lookup returns CDR1 SGHAT and CDR2 FQNNGV. CDR3 sequence: CASSLAVVSSTDTQYF. CDR3 coding DNA: TGTGCCAGCAGCTTAGCTGTAGTTTCTAGCACAGATACGCAGTATTTT.

The rearrangement uses TRBV19 and TRBJ1-5; TRBD1 is a possible D gene (6 bases). V was shortened by 4 bases and J by 1 base, with 8 bases between the two germline ends. CDR1 LNHDA and CDR2 SQIVND come from the germline V gene (reference sequence). The CDR3 contains 14 residues. The CDR3 protein is CASSTTGSNQPQHF. CDR3 nucleotides: TGTGCCAGTAGTACCACAGGGAGCAATCAGCCCCAGCATTTT.

Here the CDR3 DNA reads TGTGCCAGCAGCTTAGAACTAGGGGGAGGCACAGATACGCAGTATTTT. Translated: CASSLELGGGTDTQYF. V gene TRBV7-8 combines with J gene TRBJ2-3, with D possibly TRBD1 on 6 matching bases. The CDR3 extends over 16 amino acids. Germline V lookup: CDR1 SGHVS, CDR2 FQNEAQ. V was trimmed by 1 base and J by 1 base, leaving 12 bases between them.